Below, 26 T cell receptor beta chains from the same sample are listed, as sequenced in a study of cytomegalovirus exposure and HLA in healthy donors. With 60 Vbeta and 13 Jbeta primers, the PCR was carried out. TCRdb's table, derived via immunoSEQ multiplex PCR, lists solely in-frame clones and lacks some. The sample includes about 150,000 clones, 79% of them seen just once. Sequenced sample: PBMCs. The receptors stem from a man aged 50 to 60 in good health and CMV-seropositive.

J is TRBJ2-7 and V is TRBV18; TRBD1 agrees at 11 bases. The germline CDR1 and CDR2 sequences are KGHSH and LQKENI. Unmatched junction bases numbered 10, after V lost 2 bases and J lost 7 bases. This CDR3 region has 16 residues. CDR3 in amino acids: CASSPNLRGTGGEQYF. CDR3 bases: TGTGCCAGCTCACCAAACCTAAGAGGGACAGGGGGAGAGCAGTACTTC.

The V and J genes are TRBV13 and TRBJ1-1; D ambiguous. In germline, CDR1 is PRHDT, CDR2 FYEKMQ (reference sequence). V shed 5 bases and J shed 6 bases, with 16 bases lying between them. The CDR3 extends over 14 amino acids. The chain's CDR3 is CASSPYGVRAEAFF. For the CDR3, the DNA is TGTGCCAGCAGCCCTTACGGGGTCCGGGCTGAAGCTTTCTTT.

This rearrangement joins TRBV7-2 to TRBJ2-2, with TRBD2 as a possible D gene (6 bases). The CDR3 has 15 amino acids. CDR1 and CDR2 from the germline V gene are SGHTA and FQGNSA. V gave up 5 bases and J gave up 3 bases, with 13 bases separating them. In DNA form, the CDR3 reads TGTGCCAGCAGCCCTCGGGGGTTGTACACCGGGGAGCTGTTTTTT. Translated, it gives CASSPRGLYTGELFF.

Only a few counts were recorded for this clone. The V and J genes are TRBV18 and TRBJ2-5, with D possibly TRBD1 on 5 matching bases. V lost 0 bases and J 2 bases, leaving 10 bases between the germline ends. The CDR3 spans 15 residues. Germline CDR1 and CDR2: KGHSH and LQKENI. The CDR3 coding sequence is TGTGCCAGCTCACCACCGTCTGCAGGGCAAGAGACCCAGTACTTC. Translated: CASSPPSAGQETQYF.

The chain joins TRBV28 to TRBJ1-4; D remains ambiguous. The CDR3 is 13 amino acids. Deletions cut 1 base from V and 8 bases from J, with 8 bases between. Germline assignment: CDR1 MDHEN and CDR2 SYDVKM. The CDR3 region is CASSLSSREKLFF. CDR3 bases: TGTGCCAGCAGTTTATCATCGAGGGAAAAACTGTTTTTT.

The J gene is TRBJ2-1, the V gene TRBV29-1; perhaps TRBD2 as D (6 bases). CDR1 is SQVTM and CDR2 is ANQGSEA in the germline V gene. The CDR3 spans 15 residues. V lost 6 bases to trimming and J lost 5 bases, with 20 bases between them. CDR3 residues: CSVEPRLDPDNEQFF. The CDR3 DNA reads TGCAGCGTCGAACCTAGACTAGACCCGGACAATGAGCAGTTCTTC.

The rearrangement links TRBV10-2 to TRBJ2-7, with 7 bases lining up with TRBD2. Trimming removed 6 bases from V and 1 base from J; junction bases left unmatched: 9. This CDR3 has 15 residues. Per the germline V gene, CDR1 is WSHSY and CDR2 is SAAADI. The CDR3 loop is CASSGGGSISYEQYF. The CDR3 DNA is TGCGCCAGCAGCGGAGGCGGGAGTATTTCCTACGAGCAGTACTTC.

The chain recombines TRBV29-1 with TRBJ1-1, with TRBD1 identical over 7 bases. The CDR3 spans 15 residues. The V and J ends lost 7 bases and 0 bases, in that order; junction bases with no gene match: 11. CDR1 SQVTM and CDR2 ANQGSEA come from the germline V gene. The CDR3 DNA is TGCAGCGCCCGACAGGGATTTACTATGAACACTGAAGCTTTCTTT. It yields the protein CSARQGFTMNTEAFF.

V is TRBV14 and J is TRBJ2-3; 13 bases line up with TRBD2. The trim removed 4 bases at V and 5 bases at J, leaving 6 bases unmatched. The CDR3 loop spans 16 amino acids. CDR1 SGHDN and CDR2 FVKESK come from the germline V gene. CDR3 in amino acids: CASSRRTSGRGDTQYF. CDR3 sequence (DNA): TGTGCCAGCAGCCGCCGGACTAGCGGGAGAGGAGATACGCAGTATTTT. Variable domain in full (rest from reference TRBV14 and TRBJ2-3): EAGVTQFPSHSVIEKGQTVTLRCDPISGHDNLYWYRRVMGKEIKFLLHFVKESKQDESGMPNNRFLAERTGGTYSTLKVQPAELEDSGVYFCASSRRTSGRGDTQYFGPGTRLTVL.

CDR3 protein: CASSLDVEDQPQHF. The CDR3 DNA sequence: TGTGCCAGCAGCTTAGACGTCGAGGATCAGCCCCAGCATTTT. The chain recombines TRBV7-2 with TRBJ1-5; D is unclear. This CDR3 has 14 residues. CDR1 is SGHTA and CDR2 is FQGNSA in the germline V gene. Trimming left V 1 base short and J 5 bases short, with 9 bases between.

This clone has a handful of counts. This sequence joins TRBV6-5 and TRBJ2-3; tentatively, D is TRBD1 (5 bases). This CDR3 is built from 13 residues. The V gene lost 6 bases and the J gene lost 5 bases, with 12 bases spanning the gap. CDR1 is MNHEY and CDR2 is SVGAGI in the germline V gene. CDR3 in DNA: TGTGCCAGCAGCCAGTTCAGGGAAGATACGCAGTATTTT. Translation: CASSQFREDTQYF.

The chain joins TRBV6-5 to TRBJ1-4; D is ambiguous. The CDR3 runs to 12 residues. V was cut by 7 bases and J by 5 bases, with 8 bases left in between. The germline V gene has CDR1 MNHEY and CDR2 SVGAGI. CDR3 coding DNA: TGTGCCAGCAAAAGCTGGAATGAAAAACTGTTTTTT. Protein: CASKSWNEKLFF.

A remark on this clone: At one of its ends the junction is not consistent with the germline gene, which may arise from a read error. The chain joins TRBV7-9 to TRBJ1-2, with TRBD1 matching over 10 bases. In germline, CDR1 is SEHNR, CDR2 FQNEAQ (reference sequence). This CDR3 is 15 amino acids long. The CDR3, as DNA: TGTTCCAGCGGACAGGGGGGGCTACTAAGCTATGGCTACACCTTC. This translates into CSSGQGGLLSYGYTF.

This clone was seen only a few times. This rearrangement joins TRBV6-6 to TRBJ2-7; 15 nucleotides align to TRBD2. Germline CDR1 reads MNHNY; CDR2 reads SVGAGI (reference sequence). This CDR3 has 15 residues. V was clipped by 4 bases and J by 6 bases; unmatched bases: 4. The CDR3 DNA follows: TGTGCCAGCAGTTTCACGGGACTAGCGGGAGGCGAGCAGTACTTC. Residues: CASSFTGLAGGEQYF.

Here the CDR3 DNA reads TGTGCCAGCAGCCCCCCGGGGACAATTAGCACAGATACGCAGTATTTT. It codes for CASSPPGTISTDTQYF. V usage is TRBV7-8 and J usage is TRBJ2-3, with D maybe TRBD1 (6 bases). V was trimmed by 5 bases and J by 0 bases, leaving 15 bases between them. The CDR3 has 16 amino acids. Germline V gene sequence: CDR1 SGHVS, CDR2 FQNEAQ.

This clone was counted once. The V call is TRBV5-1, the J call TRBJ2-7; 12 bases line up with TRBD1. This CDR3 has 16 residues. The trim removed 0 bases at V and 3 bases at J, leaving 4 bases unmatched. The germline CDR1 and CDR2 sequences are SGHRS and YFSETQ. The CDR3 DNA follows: TGCGCCAGCAGCTTGGGGGGGACAGGGGGCTACTACGAGCAGTACTTC. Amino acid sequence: CASSLGGTGGYYEQYF.

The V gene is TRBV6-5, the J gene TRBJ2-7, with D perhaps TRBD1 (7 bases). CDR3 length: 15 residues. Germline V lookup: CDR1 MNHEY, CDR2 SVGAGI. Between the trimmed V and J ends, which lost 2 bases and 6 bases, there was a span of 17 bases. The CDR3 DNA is TGTGCCAGCAGTTACAGGCAGGGGGGATATGTCGAGCAGTACTTC. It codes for CASSYRQGGYVEQYF.

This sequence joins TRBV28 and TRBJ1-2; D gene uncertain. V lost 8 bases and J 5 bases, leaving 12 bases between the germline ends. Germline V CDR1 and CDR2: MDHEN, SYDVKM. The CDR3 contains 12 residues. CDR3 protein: CASSISYYGYTF. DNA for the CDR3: TGTGCCAGCTCTATTAGCTATTATGGCTACACCTTC.

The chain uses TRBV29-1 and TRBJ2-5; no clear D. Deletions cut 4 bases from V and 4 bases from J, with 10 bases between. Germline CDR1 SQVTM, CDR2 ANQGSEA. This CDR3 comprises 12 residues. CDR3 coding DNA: TGCAGCGTTGGCGCTTCAGGAGAGACCCAGTACTTC. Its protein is CSVGASGETQYF.

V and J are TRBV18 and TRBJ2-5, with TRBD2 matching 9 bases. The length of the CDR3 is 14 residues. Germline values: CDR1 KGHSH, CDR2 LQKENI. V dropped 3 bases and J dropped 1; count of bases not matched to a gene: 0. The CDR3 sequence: CASSPTSGQETQYF. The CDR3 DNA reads TGTGCCAGCTCACCGACTAGCGGCCAAGAGACCCAGTACTTC.

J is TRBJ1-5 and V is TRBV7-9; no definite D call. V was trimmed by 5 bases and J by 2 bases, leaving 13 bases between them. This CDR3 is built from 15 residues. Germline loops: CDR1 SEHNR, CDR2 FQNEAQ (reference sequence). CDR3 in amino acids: CASSPTESGNQPQHF. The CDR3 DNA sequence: TGTGCCAGCAGCCCCACAGAGAGTGGCAATCAGCCCCAGCATTTT.

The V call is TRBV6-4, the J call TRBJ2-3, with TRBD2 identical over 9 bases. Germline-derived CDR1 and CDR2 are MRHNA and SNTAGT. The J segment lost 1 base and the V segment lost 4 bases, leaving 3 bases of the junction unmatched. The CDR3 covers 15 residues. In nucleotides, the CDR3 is TGTGCCAGCAGTGTTTTAGCGGGAGGCACAGATACGCAGTATTTT. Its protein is CASSVLAGGTDTQYF.

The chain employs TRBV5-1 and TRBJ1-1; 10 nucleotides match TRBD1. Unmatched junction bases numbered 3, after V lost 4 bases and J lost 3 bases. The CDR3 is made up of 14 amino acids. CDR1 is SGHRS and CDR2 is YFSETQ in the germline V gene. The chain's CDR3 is CASSPGQGHTEAFF. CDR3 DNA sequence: TGCGCCAGCAGCCCGGGACAGGGGCACACTGAAGCTTTCTTT.

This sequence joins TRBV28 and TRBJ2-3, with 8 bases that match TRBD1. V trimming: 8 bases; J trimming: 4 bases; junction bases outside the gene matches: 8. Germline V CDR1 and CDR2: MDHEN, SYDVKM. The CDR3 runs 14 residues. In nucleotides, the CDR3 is TGTGCCAGCGGATGGACAGGGTTGGCAGATACGCAGTATTTT. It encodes CASGWTGLADTQYF.

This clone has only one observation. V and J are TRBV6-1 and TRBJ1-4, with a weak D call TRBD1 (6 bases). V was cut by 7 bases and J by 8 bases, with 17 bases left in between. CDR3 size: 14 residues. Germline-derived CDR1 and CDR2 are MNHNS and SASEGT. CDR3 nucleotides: TGTGCCAGCACAACGACAGGTCTGATCGAAAAACTGTTTTTT. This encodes CASTTTGLIEKLFF.

The chain's CDR3 is CASSSGLAGEGETQYF. The CDR3 nucleotides are TGTGCCAGCAGCTCTGGACTAGCGGGAGAAGGCGAGACCCAGTACTTC. The chain combines TRBV7-3 with TRBJ2-5; 13 bases line up with TRBD2. Germline CDR1 is SGHTA and CDR2 is FQGTGA. J was trimmed by 5 bases and V by 4 bases; bases with no gene match: 7. The CDR3 spans 16 residues.